Here is one T cell receptor beta chain with its context. The data were obtained in a study of T cell responses to AZD1222 COVID-19 vaccine. Assay used: immunoSEQ multiplex PCR; TCRdb lists only in-frame clones, some missing. Found here are nearly 90,000 clones, 70% to 90% of them singletons; the top ten hold about 9.3%. CDR1 SQVTM and CDR2 ANQGSEA come from the germline V gene. The CDR3 runs to 14 residues. V lost 6 bases to trimming and J lost 4 bases; unmatched junction nucleotides: 5. The TCR sequence derives from an adult in good health. This specimen was peripheral blood, taken on day 0 of MenACWY control vaccination. The genes are TRBV29-1 and TRBJ2-3, with 12 bases matching TRBD1. The CDR3 DNA reads as TGCAGCGTCTCCGGGACAGGGGGCGCAGATACGCAGTATTTT. Its protein is CSVSGTGGADTQYF.